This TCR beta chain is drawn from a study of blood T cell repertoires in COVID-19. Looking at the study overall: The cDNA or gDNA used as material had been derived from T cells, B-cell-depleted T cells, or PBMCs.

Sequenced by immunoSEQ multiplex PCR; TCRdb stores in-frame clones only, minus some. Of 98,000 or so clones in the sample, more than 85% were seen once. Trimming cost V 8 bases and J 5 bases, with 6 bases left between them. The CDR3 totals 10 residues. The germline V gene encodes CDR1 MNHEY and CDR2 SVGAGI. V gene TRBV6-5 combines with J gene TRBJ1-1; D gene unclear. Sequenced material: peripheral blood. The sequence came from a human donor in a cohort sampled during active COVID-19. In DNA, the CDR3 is TGTGCCAGCGGGAGGACTGAAGCTTTCTTT. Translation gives CASGRTEAFF.